Detailed here is one T cell receptor beta chain. The antigen is not known. The data originate from a study of OX40 agonist ivuxolimab in advanced cancers. On the study more broadly: Patients received intravenous ivuxolimab every 2 weeks at 0.01 to 10 mg/kg. Checkpoint inhibitors had been given previously to around 38% of patients.

Study-wide points: Normalized T-cell clonal expansion was also low in a subset of nonresponders.

The germline CDR1 and CDR2 sequences are MGHRA and YSYEKL. V was pared by 4 bases and J by 2 bases, with 5 bases of the junction left unmatched. CDR3 length equals 15 residues. Generated by immunoSEQ multiplex PCR, the TCRdb table keeps only in-frame clones and is missing some. The data contain 70,000 to 95,000 clones, approximately 87% of them singletons. Here the sequenced sample was CD4+ or CD8+ T cells sorted from blood, taken in a trial of the OX40 agonist ivuxolimab. This chain joins TRBV4-1 and TRBJ1-2; 9 positions match TRBD1. The sequence was collected from an adult with an advanced solid tumor such as melanoma, head and neck, liver or kidney cancer. CDR3 sequence (DNA): TGCGCCAGCAGCCGTGGGACAGGGACCAACTATGGCTACACCTTC. Translated: CASSRGTGTNYGYTF.